This section outlines one TCR beta chain sequence together with its context. What it recognizes is unknown. This record comes from a study of T cell responses to AZD1222 COVID-19 vaccine. Regarding the study as a whole: Compared with day 0, the breadth and depth of the Spike-specific TCR repertoire rose significantly after two doses of AZD1222. Clonal diversity may have been underestimated in mostly white British donors. Distributed over spike, vaccine-associated CD4 TCRs predominated at 160-218 and 743-854.

Data came from immunoSEQ multiplex PCR; TCRdb stores just in-frame clones and leaves some out. This table has 120,000 to 150,000 clones, 90% to 95% appearing once. Combined were second doses at about 4 or about 12 weeks. This TCR derives from an adult who received the AZD1222 COVID-19 vaccine. The source was peripheral blood, collected 28 days after the second AZD1222 dose.

The CDR3 nucleotides are TGTGCCAGCAGTGGTGGGGGCACCACCGGGGAGCTGTTTTTT. Translating it yields CASSGGGTTGELFF. V and J are TRBV27 and TRBJ2-2; TRBD1 might be the D (6 bases). CDR3 size: 14 residues. Germline CDR1 is MNHEY and CDR2 is SMNVEV (reference sequence). V shed 5 bases and J shed 4 bases, with 11 bases lying between them.